These T cell receptor beta chains were read from a single sample in a study of cytomegalovirus exposure and HLA in healthy donors. Measured with immunoSEQ multiplex PCR; TCRdb has only the in-frame clones, and not every one. The table shows about 150,000 clones, with about 70% occurring only once. Sequencing was performed on PBMCs. Source of these receptors: a man aged 25-40 years in good health and CMV-seropositive. Both conserved end residues are trimmed from each CDR3. The D gene is left open where the match is weak. A row's size may be missing; if present it is once, few, many or a size class.

V: TRBV18; size: -; D: TRBD1; CDR3: ASSPPGQGQQDTQY
V: TRBV29-1; size: -; D: -; CDR3: SVGEDYTGELF
V: TRBV6-5; size: -; D: TRBD1; CDR3: ASSGQASLSYEQY
V: TRBV6-1; size: -; D: TRBD1; CDR3: ASSEAGQVEAF
V: TRBV9; size: -; D: TRBD1; CDR3: ASSLGQGIYEQY
V: TRBV6-5; size: -; D: -; CDR3: ASSYSGRSNSPLH
V: TRBV6-4; size: few; D: TRBD2; CDR3: ASKAGGLYGQY
V: TRBV10-3; size: few; D: -; CDR3: AITAGVDRYYEQY
V: TRBV25-1; size: -; D: TRBD1; CDR3: ASSEWAGGGFGYGYT
V: TRBV4-1; size: once; D: TRBD2; CDR3: ASSGLGTSGKDNEQF
V: TRBV7-9; size: -; D: TRBD2; CDR3: SSSLLAGGQETQY